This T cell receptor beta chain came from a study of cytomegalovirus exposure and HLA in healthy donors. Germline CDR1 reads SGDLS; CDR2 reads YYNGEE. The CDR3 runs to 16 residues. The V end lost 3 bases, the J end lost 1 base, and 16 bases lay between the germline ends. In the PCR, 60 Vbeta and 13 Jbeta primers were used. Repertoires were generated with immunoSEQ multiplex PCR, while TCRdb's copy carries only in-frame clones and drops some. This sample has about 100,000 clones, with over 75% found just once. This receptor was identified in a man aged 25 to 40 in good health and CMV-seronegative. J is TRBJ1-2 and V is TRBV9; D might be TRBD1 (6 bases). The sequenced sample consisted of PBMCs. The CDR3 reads CASSGRQDSLNYGYTF. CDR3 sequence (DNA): TGTGCCAGCAGCGGAAGACAGGACAGCCTTAACTATGGCTACACCTTC. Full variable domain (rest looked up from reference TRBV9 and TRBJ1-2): DSGVTQTPKHLITATGQRVTLRCSPRSGDLSVYWYQQSLDQGLQFLIQYYNGEERAKGNILERFSAQQFPDLHSELNLSSLELGDSALYFCASSGRQDSLNYGYTFGSGTRLTVV.